The rows below give T cell receptor beta chains drawn from one sample of a study of post-analysis software for immune sequencing data. Each CDR3 protein is one row after TCRdb ran MiXCR on the PCR reads. The profile shows approximately 630,000 distinct CDR3 sequences, about 60% of them singletons. Sequenced material: blood. The receptors here all came from a girl aged 2 to 10 with multiple sclerosis. Both conserved end residues are part of each CDR3. The order of the fields is CDR3 DNA, CDR3 protein, clone size, J gene, CDR3 length, V gene, D gene. A D gene is named only where the DNA matches it firmly. Rows give clone size only sometimes, using once, few, many, or a class for an expanded clone.

TGCAGCGTCCTCCTTGGGGGGGGCAATCAGCCCCAGCATTTT	CSVLLGGGNQPQHF	.	TRBJ1-5	14	TRBV29-1	.
TGTGCCAGCAGCGTATTATGGGGTGAGACCCAGTACTTC	CASSVLWGETQYF	.	TRBJ2-5	13	TRBV9	.
TGTGCCAGCAGCCCGGACAGGGGGGTGGATGAGCAGTTCTTC	CASSPDRGVDEQFF	.	TRBJ2-1	14	TRBV7-9	TRBD1
TGCGCCAGCAGTGATGTGGGAGGGGAATCGAACGAGCAGTACTTC	CASSDVGGESNEQYF	.	TRBJ2-7	15	TRBV10-2	TRBD2
TGTGCCAGCTCACCGGACAGGAGCTCCTACGAGCAGTTCTTC	CASSPDRSSYEQFF	.	TRBJ2-1	14	TRBV18	TRBD1
TGCAGCGTTGAAGATCAAGGCGTCCTGACTTTC	CSVEDQGVLTF	once	TRBJ2-6	11	TRBV29-1	.
TGTGCCAGCAGCACGGGAGGAGACTACAATGAGCAGTTCTTC	CASSTGGDYNEQFF	few	TRBJ2-1	14	TRBV6-5	TRBD2
TGTGCCAGCAGTTACGGACAGGGGGTCCCCTACGAGCAGTACTTC	CASSYGQGVPYEQYF	.	TRBJ2-7	15	TRBV6-5	TRBD1
TGCGCCAGCAGCACCCAAGGTTCACCCCTCCACTTT	CASSTQGSPLHF	.	TRBJ1-6	12	TRBV5-1	.
TGTGCCAGCAGCCCCCGGGGGTCTAGCGGCGATGAGCAGTTCTTC	CASSPRGSSGDEQFF	.	TRBJ2-1	15	TRBV7-2	TRBD2